A single T cell receptor beta chain is shown here with its context. As originally analysed: Reference gene primer amplification gave estimated nucleated cell counts. Some clones are missing from TCRdb's copy, which holds only in-frame ones; the method was immunoSEQ multiplex PCR. That table gives V, J and clone size, and the DNA gave D and trimming. Here the sample spans some 200,000 clones, just over 85% being singletons. The data originate from a study of blood T cell repertoires in COVID-19. Study-wide background: T cells, B-cell-depleted T cells, or PBMCs supplied cDNA or gDNA.

Germline V lookup: CDR1 SGHTS, CDR2 YDEGEE. This CDR3 has 10 amino acids. V was shortened by 4 bases and J by 6 bases, with 4 bases between the two germline ends. The material sequenced was peripheral blood. This clonotype was sampled from an elderly man with acute or convalescent COVID-19. The V and J genes are TRBV5-8 and TRBJ1-2, with no clear D. CDR3 region: CASSLNGYTF. CDR3 coding DNA: TGTGCCAGCAGCCTTAATGGCTACACCTTC.